This T cell receptor beta chain was captured in a study of molecular identifiers for immune sequencing clone quantification. For naive CD8 T cells, sorting used the CD8+CD4-CCR7+CD45RA+ phenotype. This clonotype was counted ten times or more. Its target is unknown. The V and J ends lost 7 bases and 8 bases respectively, with 18 bases between them. CDR1 SEHNR and CDR2 FQNEAQ come from the germline V gene (reference sequence). CDR3 size: 14 residues. Study conclusions and caveats: Spiked TCR RNA from one Jurkat cell reportedly showed up when mixed among one million naive cells.

TCRdb re-derived calls from the PCR reads in MiXCR, one entry per CDR3 protein. This sample has over 600,000 distinct CDR3 sequences, with 15% to 20% found just once. This sequence originates from a human donor in good health. Some libraries in this study had Jurkat cell RNA spiked in. The V gene is TRBV7-9, the J gene TRBJ2-4; maybe TRBD1 (6 bases). The material sequenced was naive CD8+ T cells from blood, with Jurkat cell RNA spiked in. The subset here: FACS-sorted CD8+CD4-CCR7+CD45RA+ naive T cells. CDR3 in DNA: TGTGCCAGCACCCACCTAGGACAGTTAGACATTCAGTACTTC. This gives the protein CASTHLGQLDIQYF.